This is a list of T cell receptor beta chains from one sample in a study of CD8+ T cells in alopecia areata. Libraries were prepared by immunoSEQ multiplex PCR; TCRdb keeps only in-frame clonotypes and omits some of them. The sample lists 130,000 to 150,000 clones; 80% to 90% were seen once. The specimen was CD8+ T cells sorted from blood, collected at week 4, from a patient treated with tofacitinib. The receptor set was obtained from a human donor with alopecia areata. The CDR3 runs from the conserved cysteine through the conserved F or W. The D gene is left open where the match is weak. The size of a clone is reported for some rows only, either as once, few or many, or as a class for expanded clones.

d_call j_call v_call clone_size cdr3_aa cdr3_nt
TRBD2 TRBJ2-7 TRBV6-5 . CASSYRSRGVSYEQYF TGTGCCAGCAGTTACCGTTCGCGGGGGGTCTCCTACGAGCAGTACTTC
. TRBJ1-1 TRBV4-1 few CASSQEAADIEAFF TGCGCCAGCAGCCAAGAGGCGGCGGACATTGAAGCTTTCTTT
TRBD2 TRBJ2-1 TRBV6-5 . CASNLAGGIGEQFF TGTGCCAGCAACCTAGCGGGGGGGATCGGTGAGCAGTTCTTC
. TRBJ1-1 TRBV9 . CASSARGAKTEAFF TGTGCCAGCAGTGCCCGAGGGGCAAAAACTGAAGCTTTCTTT
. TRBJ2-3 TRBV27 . CASSPTARGDTQYF TGTGCCAGCAGTCCGACAGCTCGGGGAGATACGCAGTATTTT
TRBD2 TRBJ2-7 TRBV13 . CASSSGGSYEQYF TGTGCCAGCAGCTCCGGGGGGTCCTACGAGCAGTACTTC
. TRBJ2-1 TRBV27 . CASSLGQRVDQFF TGTGCCAGCAGTTTGGGCCAGAGGGTAGACCAGTTCTTC
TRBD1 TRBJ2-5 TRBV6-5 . CTSSYRQGVAETQYF TGTACCAGCAGTTATCGGCAGGGGGTAGCGGAGACCCAGTACTTC
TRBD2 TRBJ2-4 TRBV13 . CASSVTVGTSGSKSDLRDIQYF TGTGCCAGCAGCGTAACGGTGGGGACTAGCGGGTCCAAGTCCGACCTTAGAGACATTCAGTACTTC
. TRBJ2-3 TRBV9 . CASSVSSDTQYF TGTGCCAGCAGCGTCTCATCAGATACGCAGTATTTT
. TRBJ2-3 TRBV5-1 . CASSPRPSTDTQYF TGCGCCAGCAGTCCGCGTCCTAGCACAGATACGCAGTATTTT
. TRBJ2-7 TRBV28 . CASTHAGSSYEQYF TGTGCCAGCACTCACGCGGGGAGCTCCTACGAGCAGTACTTC
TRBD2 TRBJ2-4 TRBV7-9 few CASTLGGEGKDIQYF TGTGCCAGCACCCTCGGTGGGGAGGGCAAGGACATTCAGTACTTC
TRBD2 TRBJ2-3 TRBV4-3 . CASSQDWSSGYTDTQYF TGCGCCAGCAGCCAAGATTGGTCTAGCGGATACACAGATACGCAGTATTTT
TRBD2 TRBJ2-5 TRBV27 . CASSLERGGETQYF TGTGCCAGCAGTTTAGAGCGCGGGGGGGAGACCCAGTACTTC
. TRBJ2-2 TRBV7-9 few CASSHPGELFF TGTGCCAGCAGCCACCCCGGGGAGCTGTTTTTT
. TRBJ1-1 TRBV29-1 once CSVRGGPEAFF TGCAGCGTGAGGGGGGGACCTGAAGCTTTCTTT
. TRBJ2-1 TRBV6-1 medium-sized CASSPLYYNEQFF TGTGCCAGCAGTCCTTTATACTACAATGAGCAGTTCTTC
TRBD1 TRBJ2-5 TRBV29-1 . CSAETGGGSWETQYF TGCAGCGCAGAAACAGGGGGCGGGAGTTGGGAGACCCAGTACTTC
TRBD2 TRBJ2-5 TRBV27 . CASTPRGSGGAGQETQYF TGTGCCAGCACCCCCCGAGGGAGCGGGGGGGCCGGGCAAGAGACCCAGTACTTC
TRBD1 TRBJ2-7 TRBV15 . CATSPRTGEYEQYF TGTGCCACCAGCCCCCGGACAGGCGAATACGAGCAGTACTTC
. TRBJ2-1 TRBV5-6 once CASSLGWTEYNEQFF TGTGCCAGCAGCTTGGGGTGGACAGAATACAATGAGCAGTTCTTC
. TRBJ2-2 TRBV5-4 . CASTLTGELFF TGTGCCAGCACCCTTACCGGGGAGCTGTTTTTT
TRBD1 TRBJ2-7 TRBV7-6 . CASSPDRLAYEQYF TGTGCCAGCAGCCCGGACAGGCTGGCCTACGAGCAGTACTTC
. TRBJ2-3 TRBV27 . CASSFSLSGSVTDTQYF TGTGCCAGCAGTTTTTCTTTAAGCGGATCGGTGACAGATACGCAGTATTTT
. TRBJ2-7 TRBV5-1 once CASSLSPYEQYF TGCGCCAGCAGCTTGTCCCCCTACGAGCAGTACTTC
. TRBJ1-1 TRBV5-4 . CASTPGGNTEAFF TGTGCCAGCACTCCGGGAGGGAACACTGAAGCTTTCTTT
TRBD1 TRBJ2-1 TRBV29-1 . CSVEDQDRGTYNEQFF TGCAGCGTTGAAGATCAAGACAGGGGAACCTACAATGAGCAGTTCTTC
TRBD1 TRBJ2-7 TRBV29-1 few CSGGQGANEQYF TGCAGCGGTGGACAGGGGGCTAATGAGCAGTACTTC
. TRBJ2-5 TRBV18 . CASSPPDVASRVETQYF TGTGCCAGCTCACCACCGGATGTTGCGAGCAGGGTGGAGACCCAGTACTTC
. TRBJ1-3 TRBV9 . CASSVGRTGNTIYF TGTGCCAGCAGCGTAGGTCGGACTGGAAACACCATATATTTT
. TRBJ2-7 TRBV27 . CASSLPQTTTGGSYEQYF TGTGCCAGCAGTTTACCCCAAACCACGACAGGTGGGTCCTACGAGCAGTACTTC
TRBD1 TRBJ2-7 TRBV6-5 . CASSPGQGNEQYF TGTGCCAGCAGTCCGGGACAGGGCAACGAGCAGTACTTC
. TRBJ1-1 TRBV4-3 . CASSQRTGSMAFF TGCGCCAGCAGCCAACGAACAGGGTCAATGGCTTTCTTT
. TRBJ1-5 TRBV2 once CASTEGVSWGGANQPQHF TGTGCCAGCACCGAAGGAGTGAGCTGGGGAGGGGCCAATCAGCCCCAGCATTTT
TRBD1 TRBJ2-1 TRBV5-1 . CASSLVGQGLNEQFF TGCGCCAGCAGCTTGGTGGGACAGGGTTTAAATGAGCAGTTCTTC
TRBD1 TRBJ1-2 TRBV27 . CASSLGGQGGYTF TGTGCCAGCAGTTTAGGAGGACAGGGGGGCTACACCTTC
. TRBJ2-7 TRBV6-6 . CASRRLGTELTYEQYF TGTGCCAGCAGGCGACTAGGGACAGAACTTACCTACGAGCAGTACTTC
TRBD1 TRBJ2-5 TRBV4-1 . CASSLIQGDQQTQYF TGCGCCAGCAGTCTCATTCAGGGGGATCAGCAGACCCAGTACTTC
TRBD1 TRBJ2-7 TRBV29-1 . CSVEISGQTYEQYF TGCAGCGTTGAGATTTCGGGACAGACCTACGAGCAGTACTTC
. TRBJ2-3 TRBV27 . CASSKRRSTDTQYF TGTGCCAGCAGCAAAAGGCGGAGCACAGATACGCAGTATTTT
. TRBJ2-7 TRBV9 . CASSVYRDTLAYEQYF TGTGCCAGCAGCGTATACCGAGACACGCTAGCATACGAGCAGTACTTC
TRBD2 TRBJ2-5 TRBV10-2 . CASSGLRGAEVEETQYF TGCGCCAGCAGTGGACTGCGGGGGGCCGAGGTGGAAGAGACCCAGTACTTC
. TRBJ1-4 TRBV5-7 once CASSLDFGRVTVWEKLFF TGTGCCAGCAGCTTGGATTTTGGCAGGGTGACTGTATGGGAAAAACTGTTTTTT
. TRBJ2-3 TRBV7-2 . CASSFTDTQYF TGTGCCAGCAGCTTCACCGATACGCAGTATTTT
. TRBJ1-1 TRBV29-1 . CSVASDTEAFF TGCAGCGTTGCTTCGGACACTGAAGCTTTCTTT